This T cell receptor (beta chain) was captured in a study of cytomegalovirus exposure and HLA in healthy donors. For the study at large: In an earlier analysis, 95 million to 130 million unique TCR beta sequences were found from 150 million to 200 million T cells.

Study-wide findings and caveats: One later analysis reportedly identified an Asian-associated ancestry cluster that showed fewer N-insertions than the approximately 600-donor mean. Beyond CMV serostatus, there was no information to go on about immune exposure. Three CMV-associated chains proved CMV antigen-specific in vitro.

About this clone: The antigen is not known.

The PCR was carried out with 60 Vbeta primers and 13 Jbeta primers. Method: immunoSEQ multiplex PCR; TCRdb's copy keeps in-frame clones and lacks some. The data show 150,000 to 200,000 clones, about four fifths seen once. Germline loops: CDR1 SGHVS, CDR2 FQNEAQ. CDR3 length: 12 amino acids. V was shortened by 8 bases and J by 6 bases, with 12 bases between the two germline ends. The clonotype comes from a woman aged 18-29 years in good health and CMV-seronegative. The sequenced sample consisted of PBMCs. The gene calls are TRBV7-8 and TRBJ2-3; D is possibly TRBD1 (6 bases). CDR3 nucleotides: TGTGCCAGCTCAGGGGTAGAGGATACGCAGTATTTT. It specifies CASSGVEDTQYF.